A single sample is the source of the 2 T cell receptor beta chains below, sequenced in a study of blood T cell repertoires in COVID-19. TCRdb keeps only in-frame clones here, not all; method: immunoSEQ multiplex PCR. The sample carries 310,000 or so clones, around 91% recorded once. Sequenced input: PBMCs or T cells enriched from blood (not recorded which). The source of these receptors is a woman aged 18-30 years with acute COVID-19.

The genes are TRBV19 and TRBJ2-3; TRBD2 matches 10 bases. Losses at the gene ends were 2 bases for V and 1 base for J; bases not matched to a gene: 9. Germline assignment: CDR1 LNHDA and CDR2 SQIVND (reference sequence). The CDR3 extends over 18 amino acids. In nucleotides, the CDR3 is TGTGCCAGTAGTATACTAGCGGGGGTCCGGGTCGGCACAGATACGCAGTATTTT. Protein product: CASSILAGVRVGTDTQYF.

This clone showed up just once. This CDR3 is CASSLRGTSPVHEQFF. The CDR3 DNA reads as TGTGCCAGTAGTCTTCGAGGGACTAGTCCCGTCCATGAGCAGTTCTTC. The chain couples TRBV19 to TRBJ2-1, with TRBD2 matching over 8 bases. CDR1 LNHDA and CDR2 SQIVND come from the germline V gene (reference sequence). V was clipped by 5 bases and J by 8 bases; unmatched bases: 14. CDR3 size: 16 residues. Full variable domain (rest looked up from reference TRBV19 and TRBJ2-1): DGGITQSPKYLFRKEGQNVTLSCEQNLNHDAMYWYRQDPGQGLRLIYYSQIVNDFQKGDIAEGYSVSREKKESFPLTVTSAQKNPTAFYLCASSLRGTSPVHEQFFGPGTRLTVL.